What follows are 10 T cell receptor beta chains derived from one specimen sequenced in a study of T cells in localized non-small cell lung cancer. This table comes from immunoSEQ multiplex PCR, and its TCRdb copy is limited to in-frame clones, with some not included. In the table there are about 27,000 clones, about 90% of which are singletons. The sample here was peripheral blood, taken before any cancer treatment. These TCRs come from a woman aged 35 to 70 with stage I lung adenocarcinoma.

The V and J genes are TRBV7-2 and TRBJ2-5; D is perhaps TRBD1 or TRBD2 (5 bases each). The CDR3 has 13 residues. V lost 5 bases to trimming and J lost 7 bases, with 14 bases between them. The germline V gene encodes CDR1 SGHTA and CDR2 FQGNSA. The CDR3 loop reads CASSLDFGATQYF. DNA of the CDR3: TGTGCCAGCAGCCTGGACTTCGGGGCGACCCAGTACTTC.

V usage is TRBV19 and J usage is TRBJ2-5, with 10 bases aligning to TRBD2. This CDR3 has 15 amino acids. In germline, CDR1 is LNHDA, CDR2 SQIVND (reference sequence). The J segment lost 5 bases and the V segment lost 6 bases, leaving 9 bases of the junction unmatched. CDR3 sequence (DNA): TGTGCCAGTAGGGGGCGACTAGCGGGCGGTGAGACCCAGTACTTC. This gives the protein CASRGRLAGGETQYF.

V is TRBV6-1 and J is TRBJ1-1; 7 bases match TRBD1. Trimming cost V 3 bases and J 12 bases; bases outside gene matches: 10. Germline CDR1 and CDR2: MNHNS and SASEGT. This CDR3 has 13 residues. CDR3 residues: CASSDRDRGGTFF. CDR3 nucleotides: TGTGCCAGCAGTGACCGGGACAGAGGGGGAACTTTCTTT.

CDR3 DNA: TGTGCCAGCAGCCTGAGCGTCACAGATACGCAGTATTTT. Its translation is CASSLSVTDTQYF. The chain uses TRBV7-2 and TRBJ2-3, with D uncertain. This CDR3 has 13 amino acids. The germline gives CDR1 SGHTA, CDR2 FQGNSA. V shed 5 bases and J shed 2 bases, with 8 bases lying between them.

The chain employs TRBV7-9 and TRBJ1-2; D unresolved. The germline V and J ends were trimmed by 3 bases and 6 bases, with 14 bases remaining between them. In germline, CDR1 is SEHNR, CDR2 FQNEAQ (reference sequence). The CDR3 is 14 residues long. CDR3: CASSFNSRSDGYTF. In nucleotides, the CDR3 is TGTGCCAGCAGCTTTAACAGCCGATCGGATGGCTACACCTTC. The full variable domain, in which reference TRBV7-9 and TRBJ1-2 provide the parts outside the CDR3, is DTGVSQNPRHKITKRGQNVTFRCDPISEHNRLYWYRQTLGQGPEFLTYFQNEAQLEKSRLLSDRFSAERPKGSFSTLEIQRTEQGDSAMYLCASSFNSRSDGYTFGSGTRLTVV.

The chain has TRBV19 and TRBJ1-1; D is possibly TRBD1 (5 bases). Trimming left V 1 base short and J 0 bases short, with 9 bases between. There are 15 residues in the CDR3. CDR1 is LNHDA, CDR2 SQIVND, per germline (reference sequence). As DNA, the CDR3 is TGTGCCAGTAGTATAGGCCGGGACCTGAACACTGAAGCTTTCTTT. Translation: CASSIGRDLNTEAFF.

This chain links TRBV2 with TRBJ2-3; TRBD2 matches at 7 bases. V gave up 4 bases and J gave up 6 bases; unmatched junction bases: 7. The CDR3 spans 14 residues. The germline gives CDR1 SNHLY, CDR2 FYNNEI. The CDR3 loop is CASSVAGVSDTQYF. CDR3 nucleotides: TGTGCCAGCAGTGTGGCGGGAGTGTCGGATACGCAGTATTTT. Using reference TRBV2 and TRBJ2-3 for the parts outside the CDR3, the full variable domain is EPEVTQTPSHQVTQMGQEVILRCVPISNHLYFYWYRQILGQKVEFLVSFYNNEISEKSEIFDDQFSVERPDGSNFTLKIRSTKLEDSAMYFCASSVAGVSDTQYFGPGTRLTVL.

V and J are TRBV7-2 and TRBJ1-1, with D possibly matching TRBD1 (5 bases). The length of the CDR3 is 15 residues. Germline-derived CDR1 and CDR2 are SGHTA and FQGNSA. The V and J ends lost 0 bases and 1 base respectively, with 9 bases between them. Here the CDR3 DNA reads TGTGCCAGCAGCTTAGCCCGCGGACAGAACACTGAAGCTTTCTTT. Protein product: CASSLARGQNTEAFF.

The V call is TRBV2, the J call TRBJ2-1; tentatively, D is TRBD1 or TRBD2 (6 bases each). From germline, CDR1 is SNHLY and CDR2 FYNNEI. The CDR3 spans 10 residues. V lost 5 bases, J lost 15 bases, and 11 bases lay in between. CDR3 sequence: CASSLKGGFF. CDR3 DNA: TGTGCCAGCAGTTTAAAGGGGGGGTTCTTC.

This clone was recorded once. The chain couples TRBV15 to TRBJ1-1, with a weak D call TRBD1 (5 bases). V dropped 3 bases and J dropped 0 bases, with 11 bases sitting between them. CDR1 and CDR2 from the germline V gene are LNHNV and YYDKDF (reference sequence). CDR3 length: 15 amino acids. The chain's CDR3 is CATSRGTGMNTEAFF. The CDR3 nucleotides are TGTGCCACCAGCAGGGGGACCGGCATGAACACTGAAGCTTTCTTT.